The table lists the clone carrying this T cell receptor beta chain with a few counts. Recruited during active infection, patients (from Seattle) were subsequently followed longitudinally. The sample is drawn from a study of blood T cell repertoires in COVID-19. Study-wide context: The United States, Italy and Spain provided the acute and convalescent COVID-19 samples. Sources were T cells, B-cell-depleted T cells, or PBMCs; the material itself was cDNA or gDNA.

J lost 3 bases, V lost 9 bases, and 10 bases had no gene match. The CDR3 loop spans 16 amino acids. The V gene's germline CDR1 is LNHNV and CDR2 YYDKDF (reference sequence). How the authors handled the data: Reference gene primer amplification gave nucleated cell count estimates. Here immunoSEQ multiplex PCR was the method, and the copy in TCRdb shows in-frame clones only, minus some. D and trimming come from the DNA, and the V and J calls and clone size come from that table. The table records about 47,000 clones, over 75% of them present only once. This clonotype was sampled from a woman aged 80 or over with COVID-19, enrolled during active disease. V gene TRBV15 combines with J gene TRBJ2-6; 8 bases are shared with TRBD2. Sequenced input: peripheral blood. The CDR3 bases are TGTGCCACAGGGGAAGACGCGGGAGGTGGGGCCAACGTCCTGACTTTC. Translating it yields CATGEDAGGGANVLTF. Looking up the rest from reference TRBV15 and TRBJ2-6 gives the full variable domain: DAMVIQNPRYQVTQFGKPVTLSCSQTLNHNVMYWYQQKSSQAPKLLFHYYDKDFNNEADTPDNFQSRRPNTSFCFLDIRSPGLGDTAMYLCATGEDAGGGANVLTFGAGSRLTVL.